This T cell receptor (beta chain) emerged from a study of blood T cell repertoires in COVID-19. A remark on this clone: Relative to the germline gene, one junction end is altered; a read error may explain this.

The protocol was immunoSEQ multiplex PCR, while the TCRdb copy is restricted to in-frame clones and leaves out a portion. The table has more than 100,000 clones, about 80% seen once; the top ten hold 2.4%. This CDR3 comprises 12 residues. The chain is built from TRBV12-3 or TRBV12-4 and TRBJ2-2; D might be TRBD2 (5 bases). The sequence was obtained from a man aged 35-49 years with acute COVID-19. Sequencing was done on a sample of PBMCs or T cells enriched from blood (not recorded which). Here the CDR3 reads CASRIGHRGAVF. The CDR3 bases are TGTGCCAGCCGCATAGGGCACCGGGGAGCTGTTTTT.